A single sample gave rise to the 29 T cell receptor beta chains below, sequenced in a study of T cell changes during pregnancy in multiple sclerosis. Method: immunoSEQ multiplex PCR; TCRdb's copy keeps in-frame clones and lacks some. Among 60,000 or so clones listed, 90% were seen once. Sequencing was performed on peripheral blood, taken in the second trimester of pregnancy. The receptors were gathered from a female donor in good health, enrolled as a control in a pregnancy study.

To note about this clone: Other DNA sequences of this sample code for an identical CDR3. The chain links TRBV6-5 to TRBJ2-1; 12 positions match TRBD2. V trimming: 5 bases; J trimming: 8 bases; junction bases outside the gene matches: 4. Germline CDR1 MNHEY, CDR2 SVGAGI. CDR3 size: 14 residues. The CDR3 DNA reads TGTGCCAGCAGTCTAGCGGGGGGGCCTTATGAGCAGTTCTTC. It codes for CASSLAGGPYEQFF.

The chain is built from TRBV9 and TRBJ1-2, with D hard to call. V lost 3 bases, J lost 4 bases, and 16 bases lay in between. The CDR3 extends over 15 amino acids. Per germline, CDR1 SGDLS and CDR2 YYNGEE. The CDR3 reads CASSAPWEGFYGYTF. The CDR3, as DNA: TGTGCCAGCAGCGCGCCCTGGGAGGGCTTCTATGGCTACACCTTC. Full variable domain (rest looked up from reference TRBV9 and TRBJ1-2): DSGVTQTPKHLITATGQRVTLRCSPRSGDLSVYWYQQSLDQGLQFLIQYYNGEERAKGNILERFSAQQFPDLHSELNLSSLELGDSALYFCASSAPWEGFYGYTFGSGTRLTVV.

This chain links TRBV19 with TRBJ1-1, with 10 bases that match TRBD1. This CDR3 comprises 14 residues. Germline V lookup: CDR1 LNHDA, CDR2 SQIVND (reference sequence). Germline trimming cut 7 bases from V and 3 bases from J; bases unmatched to any gene: 5. CDR3 nucleotides: TGTGCCAGTACCCTCGGACAGGGGGACACTGAAGCTTTCTTT. This encodes CASTLGQGDTEAFF.

Here the CDR3 DNA reads TGTGCCAGCTCACGTGGCAGGGACTCCTACGAGCAGTACTTC. This translates into CASSRGRDSYEQYF. The chain uses TRBV18 and TRBJ2-7, with a weak D call TRBD1 (5 bases). The CDR3 length is 14 residues. Trimming stripped 4 bases from V and 0 bases from J, with 10 bases between. Germline V gene sequence: CDR1 KGHSH, CDR2 LQKENI.

The chain recombines TRBV10-3 with TRBJ1-2; D call uncertain. This CDR3 contains 14 residues. Germline values: CDR1 ENHRY, CDR2 SYGVKD. Trimming left V 2 bases short and J 4 bases short, with 11 bases between. CDR3 sequence reads: CAISEREVSYGYTF. The CDR3 nucleotides read TGTGCCATCAGTGAGAGGGAGGTTTCCTATGGCTACACCTTC.

J is TRBJ2-7 and V is TRBV28; TRBD2 matches at 8 bases. The V segment lost 6 bases and the J segment 6 bases; nucleotides outside the gene matches: 10. CDR1 is MDHEN, CDR2 SYDVKM, per germline. The CDR3 is made up of 14 amino acids. The CDR3 spells CASSPSREGPEQYF. Written as DNA, the CDR3 is TGTGCCAGCAGCCCCTCCCGGGAGGGGCCCGAGCAGTACTTC. Full variable domain (rest looked up from reference TRBV28 and TRBJ2-7): DVKVTQSSRYLVKRTGEKVFLECVQDMDHENMFWYRQDPGLGLRLIYFSYDVKMKEKGDIPEGYSVSREKKERFSLILESASTNQTSMYLCASSPSREGPEQYFGPGTRLTVT.

V gene TRBV19 combines with J gene TRBJ1-3, with D possibly TRBD1 on 5 matching bases. V lost 5 bases and J lost 0, with 20 bases in between. The CDR3 contains 18 residues. CDR1 is LNHDA and CDR2 is SQIVND in the germline V gene (reference sequence). The CDR3 DNA reads as TGTGCCAGTAGTCTCCGGGCAGGGAGGGCACTCTCTGGAAACACCATATATTTT. This translates into CASSLRAGRALSGNTIYF.

V gene TRBV7-3 combines with J gene TRBJ1-2, with 7 bases aligning to TRBD1. CDR1 SGHTA and CDR2 FQGTGA come from the germline V gene. V was pared by 3 bases and J by 8 bases, with 12 bases of the junction left unmatched. CDR3 length: 15 residues. CDR3 in amino acids: CASSFYRGILLGYTF. The CDR3, as DNA: TGTGCCAGCAGCTTTTACAGGGGCATCCTTCTCGGCTACACCTTC.

This chain links TRBV7-3 with TRBJ1-1; D remains ambiguous. This CDR3 is built from 13 residues. Germline CDR1 reads SGHTA; CDR2 reads FQGTGA. V was pared by 5 bases and J by 1 base, with 8 bases between. The CDR3 here is CASSADWNTEAFF. The CDR3 coding sequence is TGTGCCAGCAGCGCCGACTGGAACACTGAAGCTTTCTTT.

This clone has just one count. The rearrangement joins TRBV2 to TRBJ1-5, with D hard to call. Trimming shortened V by 4 bases and J by 7 bases, and 14 bases separated the two germline ends. CDR3 length equals 14 residues. Germline V gene lookup returns CDR1 SNHLY and CDR2 FYNNEI. The CDR3: CASSAPFGIQPQHF. The DNA for the CDR3 is TGTGCCAGCAGTGCCCCCTTCGGTATCCAGCCCCAGCATTTT.

The count of this clone is one. This chain links TRBV5-1 with TRBJ1-4; D is undetermined. Germline V gene lookup returns CDR1 SGHRS and CDR2 YFSETQ. The V gene lost 4 bases and the J gene lost 7 bases, with 11 bases spanning the gap. The CDR3 runs 13 residues. For the CDR3, the DNA is TGCGCCAGCAGCAAAGACATCCCTGAAAAACTGTTTTTT. Amino acids: CASSKDIPEKLFF.

The chain has TRBV6-5 and TRBJ1-1; perhaps TRBD1 as D (6 bases). Looked up from germline, CDR1 is MNHEY and CDR2 is SVGAGI. The CDR3 extends over 15 amino acids. The germline V and J ends were trimmed by 5 bases and 5 bases, with 18 bases remaining between them. Written as DNA, the CDR3 is TGTGCCAGCAGTCCACAAACAGGGATGAGAACTGAAGCTTTCTTT. Its protein product is CASSPQTGMRTEAFF.

The CDR3 sequence is CASSSLTAPEQYF. CDR3 sequence (DNA): TGTGCCAGCAGCTCCCTGACAGCCCCGGAGCAGTACTTC. V usage is TRBV11-2 and J usage is TRBJ2-7, with D tentatively TRBD1 (5 bases). CDR1 and CDR2 (germline): SGHAT, FQNNGV. V shed 4 bases and J shed 7 bases, with 14 bases lying between them. The CDR3 covers 13 residues.

The chain combines TRBV19 with TRBJ1-1, with 7 bases identical to TRBD1. The CDR3 runs to 16 residues. Per germline, CDR1 LNHDA and CDR2 SQIVND (reference sequence). Germline trimming cut 7 bases from V and 1 base from J; bases unmatched to any gene: 12. CDR3 DNA: TGTGCCAGTACCTCAATCCCGGGACAGAAGAACACTGAAGCTTTCTTT. It is translated as CASTSIPGQKNTEAFF.

V is TRBV4-1 and J is TRBJ1-2, with D perhaps matching TRBD1 (6 bases). The CDR3 spans 16 residues. Germline V gene data show CDR1 as MGHRA and CDR2 as YSYEKL. The V and J ends lost 3 bases and 4 bases respectively, with 18 bases between them. The CDR3 spells CASSQRGAELIYGYTF. CDR3 sequence (DNA): TGCGCCAGCAGCCAGCGGGGGGCGGAATTAATCTATGGCTACACCTTC.

The CDR3 DNA reads as TGTGCCAGCAGCCTGGGGACTAGCGGGGGGGTGATGGAGACCCAGTACTTC. It specifies CASSLGTSGGVMETQYF. The chain carries TRBV7-6 and TRBJ2-5; TRBD2 matches 16 bases. This CDR3 comprises 17 residues. Germline-derived CDR1 and CDR2 are SGHVS and FNYEAQ. J was trimmed by 5 bases and V by 5 bases; bases with no gene match: 8.

This chain links TRBV28 with TRBJ1-6; D not resolved. The CDR3 consists of 12 residues. CDR1 is MDHEN, CDR2 SYDVKM, per germline. V lost 2 bases to trimming and J lost 10 bases, with 6 bases between them. CDR3 sequence (DNA): TGTGCCAGCAGTTTACTGGAGTCACCCCTCCACTTT. Translating gives CASSLLESPLHF.

This rearrangement joins TRBV18 to TRBJ1-2, with 7 positions matching TRBD1. The trim removed 3 bases at V and 8 bases at J, leaving 6 bases unmatched. This CDR3 is 13 amino acids long. Germline-derived CDR1 and CDR2 are KGHSH and LQKENI. CDR3 DNA sequence: TGTGCCAGCTCACCTGACAGGGAAAAGGGCTACACCTTC. It translates to CASSPDREKGYTF.

V and J are TRBV7-2 and TRBJ2-7, with D possibly being TRBD2 (6 bases). CDR1 is SGHTA, CDR2 FQGNSA, per germline. V was pared by 2 bases and J by 5 bases, with 7 bases between. The CDR3 contains 12 residues. The CDR3 DNA sequence: TGTGCCAGCAGCTTATGGGAGGACGAGCAGTACTTC. It specifies CASSLWEDEQYF.

The chain joins TRBV10-3 to TRBJ2-7; a possible D gene is TRBD1 (5 bases). Germline loops: CDR1 ENHRY, CDR2 SYGVKD. The CDR3 has 14 amino acids. The ends were cut back, 7 bases at V and 2 bases at J, with 15 bases in the middle. CDR3 in amino acids: CAITQGRGTYEQYF. The CDR3 bases are TGTGCCATCACTCAGGGAAGGGGAACCTACGAGCAGTACTTC.

Here the CDR3 reads CASSPYRGQGTEAFF. DNA of the CDR3: TGTGCCAGCTCACCCTACAGGGGGCAGGGCACTGAAGCTTTCTTT. The V and J genes are TRBV18 and TRBJ1-1, with TRBD1 matching 9 bases. The CDR3 has 15 residues. Unmatched junction bases numbered 6, after V lost 3 bases and J lost 4 bases. Germline V gives CDR1 KGHSH, CDR2 LQKENI.

The CDR3 sequence is CASSENGPGLVLVHEQYF. The CDR3 coding sequence is TGTGCCAGCAGTGAAAACGGACCGGGACTAGTCCTTGTACACGAGCAGTACTTC. The J gene is TRBJ2-7, the V gene TRBV6-1; 8 bases are shared with TRBD2. The CDR3 length is 18 residues. V was pared by 2 bases and J by 5 bases, with 17 bases of the junction left unmatched. From germline, CDR1 is MNHNS and CDR2 SASEGT.

The gene calls are TRBV5-6 and TRBJ2-1, with TRBD2 as a possible D gene (6 bases). CDR1 is SGHDT and CDR2 is YYEEEE in the germline V gene. The CDR3 contains 12 residues. With 2 bases removed from V and 10 bases from J, the gap between germline ends came to 10 bases. CDR3 sequence (DNA): TGTGCCAGCAGCTTTGGCACTAGCGAGCAGTTCTTC. Translated: CASSFGTSEQFF. Together with reference TRBV5-6 and TRBJ2-1, the CDR3 gives the full variable domain: DAGVTQSPTHLIKTRGQQVTLRCSPKSGHDTVSWYQQALGQGPQFIFQYYEEEERQRGNFPDRFSGHQFPNYSSELNVNALLLGDSALYLCASSFGTSEQFFGPGTRLTVL.

This sequence joins TRBV29-1 and TRBJ2-1, with TRBD2 matching 7 bases. The CDR3 has 16 amino acids. The junction had 11 bases not matched to a gene; V was cut back by 5 bases and J by 1 base. Germline lookup yields CDR1 SQVTM and CDR2 ANQGSEA. The CDR3 DNA reads TGCAGCGTTTGGGCGGGGGATAATTTATCCTACAATGAGCAGTTCTTC. Translated, it gives CSVWAGDNLSYNEQFF.

CDR3 residues: CASFPSGTLNYEQYF. For the CDR3, the DNA is TGTGCCAGCTTCCCTTCCGGGACACTCAACTACGAGCAGTACTTC. This sequence joins TRBV6-1 and TRBJ2-7, with D tentatively TRBD1 (6 bases). The CDR3 runs to 15 residues. Germline CDR1 MNHNS, CDR2 SASEGT. Trimming cost V 8 bases and J 3 bases, with 20 bases left between them.

V gene TRBV19 combines with J gene TRBJ2-7; D is uncertain. In germline, CDR1 is LNHDA, CDR2 SQIVND (reference sequence). V was clipped by 5 bases and J by 4 bases, with 6 bases between them. This CDR3 comprises 11 residues. The DNA for the CDR3 is TGTGCCAGTAGTTTCGGGTACGAGCAGTACTTC. Translating gives CASSFGYEQYF.

This rearrangement joins TRBV27 to TRBJ1-5; D remains ambiguous. CDR1 is MNHEY, CDR2 SMNVEV, per germline (reference sequence). CDR3 length equals 14 residues. The V end was cut by 3 bases, the J end by 4 bases, with 10 bases between. DNA for the CDR3: TGTGCCAGCAGTTTCGGGTCCGGAAATCAGCCCCAGCATTTT. It is translated as CASSFGSGNQPQHF.

This clone occurred once. In nucleotides, the CDR3 is TGTGCCAGCAGCTTCGGGACAGGGAGTTCCCAGGGGTATGGCTACACCTTC. Amino acid sequence: CASSFGTGSSQGYGYTF. This chain uses TRBV11-2 with TRBJ1-2; TRBD1 matches at 9 bases. The V gene end was trimmed by 3 bases and the J gene end by 5 bases; junction bases not matched to a gene: 13. The CDR3 length is 17 residues. Germline V lookup: CDR1 SGHAT, CDR2 FQNNGV.

The CDR3 DNA reads TGCGCCAGCAGTCCCTATAGCGGAGCCTACGAGCAGTACTTC. This gives the protein CASSPYSGAYEQYF. V is TRBV10-2 and J is TRBJ2-7; D might be TRBD2 (6 bases). This CDR3 contains 14 residues. Per the germline V gene, CDR1 is WSHSY and CDR2 is SAAADI. Trimming removed 5 bases at V and 2 bases at J, with 13 bases between.